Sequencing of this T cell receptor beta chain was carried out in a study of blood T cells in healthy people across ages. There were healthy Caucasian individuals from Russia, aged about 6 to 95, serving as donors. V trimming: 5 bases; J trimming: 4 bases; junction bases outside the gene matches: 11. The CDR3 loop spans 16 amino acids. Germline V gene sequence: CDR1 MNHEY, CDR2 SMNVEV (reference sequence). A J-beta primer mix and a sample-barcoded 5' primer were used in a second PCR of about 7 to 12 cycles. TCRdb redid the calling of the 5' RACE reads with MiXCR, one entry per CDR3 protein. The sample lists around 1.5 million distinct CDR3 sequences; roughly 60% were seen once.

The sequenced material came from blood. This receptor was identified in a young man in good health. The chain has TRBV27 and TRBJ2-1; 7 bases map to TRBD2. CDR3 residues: CASSPRWLADYNEQFF. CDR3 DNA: TGTGCCAGCAGTCCCCGTTGGCTAGCGGATTACAATGAGCAGTTCTTC.